Below are 8 T cell receptor beta chains sequenced from a single sample in a study of CD8 T cells in Susac syndrome. An input of about 0.45 to 1 ug of RNA was subjected to reverse transcription using random hexamers. TCRdb analysed the immunoSEQ multiplex PCR reads with MiXCR anew, one entry per CDR3 protein. This table has some 100,000 distinct CDR3 sequences, roughly 90% appearing once. Sequences were obtained from CD8+ T cells from PBMCs. These TCRs come from a human donor in good health.

J is TRBJ2-5 and V is TRBV28; no definite D call. CDR1 is MDHEN and CDR2 is SYDVKM in the germline V gene. V lost 4 bases to trimming and J lost 3 bases, with 18 bases between them. This CDR3 contains 16 residues. The CDR3 DNA is TGTGCCAGCAGTTCCAGACAATGGGGTGGAAAAGAGACCCAGTACTTC. Protein product: CASSSRQWGGKETQYF.

V and J are TRBV7-9 and TRBJ2-1, with TRBD2 as a possible D gene (7 bases). V lost 4 bases to trimming and J lost 2 bases, with 21 bases between them. The CDR3 is 18 residues long. The V gene's germline CDR1 is SEHNR and CDR2 FQNEAQ (reference sequence). This CDR3 reads CASSSQGGGGPTYNEQFF. DNA of the CDR3: TGTGCCAGCAGCTCCCAGGGTGGGGGGGGCCCCACCTACAATGAGCAGTTCTTC. Based on the CDR3 plus reference TRBV7-9 and TRBJ2-1, the full variable domain is DTGVSQNPRHKITKRGQNVTFRCDPISEHNRLYWYRQTLGQGPEFLTYFQNEAQLEKSRLLSDRFSAERPKGSFSTLEIQRTEQGDSAMYLCASSSQGGGGPTYNEQFFGPGTRLTVL.

V is TRBV6-2 or TRBV6-3 and J is TRBJ1-5, with TRBD1 matching over 7 bases. V trimming: 6 bases; J trimming: 3 bases; junction bases outside the gene matches: 11. The germline gives CDR1 MNHEY, CDR2 SVGEGT. CDR3 length equals 16 residues. CDR3 sequence reads: CASRMQGGVPNQPQHF. CDR3 coding DNA: TGTGCCAGCAGGATGCAGGGGGGAGTCCCCAATCAGCCCCAGCATTTT.

The chain recombines TRBV11-2 with TRBJ2-3; TRBD1 matches at 7 bases. The germline V gene encodes CDR1 SGHAT and CDR2 FQNNGV. J gave up 2 bases and V 1 base, and 9 bases lay outside the gene matches. This CDR3 contains 17 residues. CDR3 in amino acids: CASSLGPGQAVTDTQYF. CDR3 DNA: TGTGCCAGCAGCTTAGGTCCCGGACAGGCCGTCACAGATACGCAGTATTTT.

The chain carries TRBV29-1 and TRBJ1-1, with a possible D match to TRBD1 (6 bases). This CDR3 has 12 amino acids. The germline gives CDR1 SQVTM, CDR2 ANQGSEA. With 3 bases removed from V and 4 bases from J, the gap between germline ends came to 9 bases. Here the CDR3 reads CSVDGTITEAFF. In nucleotides, the CDR3 is TGCAGCGTTGACGGGACAATCACTGAAGCTTTCTTT.

The chain couples TRBV6-6 to TRBJ1-4; the D is unclear. CDR1 and CDR2 from the germline V gene are MNHNY and SVGAGI (reference sequence). The CDR3 covers 14 residues. The germline V and J ends were trimmed by 8 bases and 3 bases, with 13 bases remaining between them. CDR3 loop: CASAQDVSNEKLFF. The CDR3 DNA reads as TGTGCCAGCGCCCAGGATGTCTCTAATGAAAAACTGTTTTTT.

The genes are TRBV5-1 and TRBJ1-4, with D unresolved. The CDR3 runs to 18 residues. CDR1 is SGHRS and CDR2 is YFSETQ in the germline V gene. V was shortened by 1 base and J by 0 bases, with 16 bases between the two germline ends. CDR3 region: CASSLNSPVSATNEKLFF. The CDR3 DNA is TGCGCCAGCAGCTTGAACTCGCCAGTATCTGCAACTAATGAAAAACTGTTTTTT.

The V call is TRBV19, the J call TRBJ2-2; TRBD2 is a possible D gene (6 bases). Germline V gene data show CDR1 as LNHDA and CDR2 as SQIVND (reference sequence). The germline V and J ends were trimmed by 3 bases and 7 bases, with 15 bases remaining between them. The CDR3 has 15 amino acids. CDR3 nucleotide sequence: TGTGCCAGTAGTATGTACGGGAGTCTAGACGGGGAGCTGTTTTTT. Amino acids: CASSMYGSLDGELFF. Supplemented by reference TRBV19 and TRBJ2-2, the full variable domain reads DGGITQSPKYLFRKEGQNVTLSCEQNLNHDAMYWYRQDPGQGLRLIYYSQIVNDFQKGDIAEGYSVSREKKESFPLTVTSAQKNPTAFYLCASSMYGSLDGELFFGEGSRLTVL.